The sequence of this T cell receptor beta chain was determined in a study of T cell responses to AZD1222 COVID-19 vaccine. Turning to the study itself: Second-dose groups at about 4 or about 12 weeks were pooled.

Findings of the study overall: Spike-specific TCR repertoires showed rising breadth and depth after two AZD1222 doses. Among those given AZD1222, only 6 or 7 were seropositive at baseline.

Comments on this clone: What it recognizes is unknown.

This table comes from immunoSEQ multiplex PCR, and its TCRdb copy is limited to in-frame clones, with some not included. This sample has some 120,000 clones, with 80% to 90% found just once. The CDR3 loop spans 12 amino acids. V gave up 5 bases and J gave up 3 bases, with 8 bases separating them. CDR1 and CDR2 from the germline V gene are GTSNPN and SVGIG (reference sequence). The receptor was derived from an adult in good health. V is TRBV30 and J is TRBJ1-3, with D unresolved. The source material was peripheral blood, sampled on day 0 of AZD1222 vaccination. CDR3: CAWGRDGNTIYF. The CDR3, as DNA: TGTGCCTGGGGGCGAGATGGAAACACCATATATTTT.